The clone carrying this T cell receptor beta chain came up a few times. Its antigen remains unidentified. This sample is part of a study of cytomegalovirus exposure and HLA in healthy donors. On the study more broadly: Early release data held roughly 90 million unique TCRs from HLA-typed donors.

PCR was performed using 60 Vbeta and 13 Jbeta primers. Data came from immunoSEQ multiplex PCR; TCRdb stores just in-frame clones and leaves some out. The sample lists approximately 88,000 clones; around 60% were seen once. Whole-study findings and limits: Most TCR sequences proved rare, with some public TCRs found in many donors. Exclusion applied to some V segments, including TRBV6-2 and TRBV6-3, as they were indistinguishable. In a later analysis, CMV-associated beta chains were mostly HLA-associated, it appeared.

Germline V gene sequence: CDR1 MDHEN, CDR2 SYDVKM. With 4 bases removed from V and 3 bases from J, the gap between germline ends came to 9 bases. The CDR3 length is 13 residues. This sequence was found in a man between 60 and 75 years old in good health and CMV-seronegative. The chain links TRBV28 to TRBJ1-2; D is unclear. The sample consisted of PBMCs. CDR3 bases: TGTGCCAGCAGTTCTACCACTCACTATGGCTACACCTTC. As protein: CASSSTTHYGYTF.